Listed below are T cell receptor beta chains from one sample, sequenced in a study of OX40 agonist ivuxolimab in advanced cancers. Repertoires were generated with immunoSEQ multiplex PCR, while TCRdb's copy carries only in-frame clones and drops some. Of about 80,000 clones in the sample, about four fifths were seen once. Sample: CD4+ or CD8+ T cells sorted from blood, taken in a trial of the OX40 agonist ivuxolimab. These receptors all stem from an adult with an advanced solid tumor such as melanoma, head and neck, liver or kidney cancer. The CDR3 runs from the conserved cysteine through the conserved F or W. Fields, in order: clone size, V gene, D gene, J gene, CDR3 DNA, CDR3 protein. A D gene is named only where the DNA matches it firmly. Clone size, where shown, is once, few, many, or a class for clones that have expanded.

clone size: few
V gene: TRBV4-1
D gene: .
J gene: TRBJ1-5
CDR3 DNA: TGCGCCAGCAGCCGACTGAAATCGGAGGGACCTCAGCCCCAGCATTTT
CDR3 protein: CASSRLKSEGPQPQHF

clone size: .
V gene: TRBV29-1
D gene: TRBD2
J gene: TRBJ2-7
CDR3 DNA: TGCAGCGTTGCGACTAGCGGGAGATCTTACGAGCAGTACTTC
CDR3 protein: CSVATSGRSYEQYF

clone size: .
V gene: TRBV7-2
D gene: .
J gene: TRBJ2-5
CDR3 DNA: TGTGCCAGCAGCCAGGAGTCTAGCAGGGTGGAGACCCAGTACTTC
CDR3 protein: CASSQESSRVETQYF

clone size: .
V gene: TRBV28
D gene: TRBD1
J gene: TRBJ1-1
CDR3 DNA: TGTGCCAGCAGTCCCCACCCTCAGGGGGAACGCACTGAAGCTTTCTTT
CDR3 protein: CASSPHPQGERTEAFF

clone size: .
V gene: TRBV6-1
D gene: .
J gene: TRBJ2-7
CDR3 DNA: TGTGCCACAAAAGGCCAGGGGGGAGTGATCGAGCAGTACTTC
CDR3 protein: CATKGQGGVIEQYF

clone size: few
V gene: TRBV7-8
D gene: .
J gene: TRBJ1-2
CDR3 DNA: TGTGCCAGCAGTCCCGGGGAGCTCGGCTATGGCTACACCTTC
CDR3 protein: CASSPGELGYGYTF

clone size: few
V gene: TRBV7-9
D gene: TRBD1
J gene: TRBJ2-1
CDR3 DNA: TGTGCCAGCAGCCCTCGGACAGGAAGCTACAATGAGCAGTTCTTC
CDR3 protein: CASSPRTGSYNEQFF

clone size: .
V gene: TRBV4-2
D gene: .
J gene: TRBJ2-7
CDR3 DNA: TGTGCCAGCAGCCAAGATAGGAGGGAGTCCTACGAGCAGTACTTC
CDR3 protein: CASSQDRRESYEQYF

clone size: .
V gene: TRBV11-3
D gene: .
J gene: TRBJ2-7
CDR3 DNA: TGTGCCAGCAGCTCTGGGGGACTGGACCCCTACGAGCAGTACTTC
CDR3 protein: CASSSGGLDPYEQYF

clone size: .
V gene: TRBV7-2
D gene: TRBD2
J gene: TRBJ2-3
CDR3 DNA: TGTGCCAGCAGCCCCCCCGGACTAGCGGGAGGTCGAGAGCAGTATTTT
CDR3 protein: CASSPPGLAGGREQYF

clone size: once
V gene: TRBV6-1
D gene: .
J gene: TRBJ1-1
CDR3 DNA: TGTGCCAGCAGCTGGGAGGGGGGCCGGGGCACTGAAGCTTTCTTT
CDR3 protein: CASSWEGGRGTEAFF

clone size: .
V gene: TRBV7-9
D gene: .
J gene: TRBJ1-1
CDR3 DNA: TGTGCCAGCAGCGCTAGACGGTCTAACACTGAAGCTTTCTTT
CDR3 protein: CASSARRSNTEAFF

clone size: .
V gene: TRBV5-6
D gene: .
J gene: TRBJ1-6
CDR3 DNA: TGTGCCAGCAGCTTGGGCCCTGGGAGTTCACCCCTCCACTTT
CDR3 protein: CASSLGPGSSPLHF

clone size: .
V gene: TRBV15
D gene: .
J gene: TRBJ1-1
CDR3 DNA: TGTGCCACCAGCTTAGAGCGCTCGGCAGCTTTCTTT
CDR3 protein: CATSLERSAAFF

clone size: .
V gene: TRBV12-5
D gene: TRBD1
J gene: TRBJ1-1
CDR3 DNA: TGTGCTAGTGGGTGGACAGGGGGCACTGAAGCTTTCTTT
CDR3 protein: CASGWTGGTEAFF

clone size: .
V gene: TRBV27
D gene: .
J gene: TRBJ2-2
CDR3 DNA: TGTGCCACCTTCGCTGGGCGGGCGACGAACACCGGGGAGCTGTTTTTT
CDR3 protein: CATFAGRATNTGELFF

clone size: .
V gene: TRBV5-1
D gene: .
J gene: TRBJ2-1
CDR3 DNA: TGCGCCAGCAGCCCCTTTGGGGCTCAAATTTACAATGAGCAGTTCTTC
CDR3 protein: CASSPFGAQIYNEQFF

clone size: .
V gene: TRBV19
D gene: TRBD1
J gene: TRBJ2-2
CDR3 DNA: TGTGCCAGTAGTGATTACCGGGACAGGGGAATCGGGGAGCTGTTTTTT
CDR3 protein: CASSDYRDRGIGELFF

clone size: .
V gene: TRBV27
D gene: .
J gene: TRBJ2-5
CDR3 DNA: TGTGCCAGCAGTTTAAGGGAGCGAGAGACCCAGTACTTC
CDR3 protein: CASSLRERETQYF

clone size: few
V gene: TRBV5-4
D gene: .
J gene: TRBJ1-2
CDR3 DNA: TGTGCCAGCAGCTTGGTTGGGACCCACTATGGCTACACCTTC
CDR3 protein: CASSLVGTHYGYTF

clone size: once
V gene: TRBV6-5
D gene: .
J gene: TRBJ1-2
CDR3 DNA: TGTGCCAGCAGGCAACCGGGACACTTGGGTGGCTACACCTTC
CDR3 protein: CASRQPGHLGGYTF

clone size: .
V gene: TRBV18
D gene: .
J gene: TRBJ2-7
CDR3 DNA: TGTGCCAGCTCAGGGTCCTACGAGCAGTACTTC
CDR3 protein: CASSGSYEQYF

clone size: few
V gene: TRBV7-2
D gene: .
J gene: TRBJ2-3
CDR3 DNA: TGTGCCAGCAGCCCCTCCGGACTTCCCACAGATACGCAGTATTTT
CDR3 protein: CASSPSGLPTDTQYF

clone size: .
V gene: TRBV2
D gene: .
J gene: TRBJ1-2
CDR3 DNA: TGTGCCAGCAGTCAGCTCCCTACAGGGTCTGGAGGCTACACCTTC
CDR3 protein: CASSQLPTGSGGYTF

clone size: .
V gene: TRBV6-1
D gene: .
J gene: TRBJ1-6
CDR3 DNA: TGTGCCAGCAGTGGAGCAAGGCCTACGAATAATTCACCCCTCCACTTT
CDR3 protein: CASSGARPTNNSPLHF

clone size: once
V gene: TRBV5-1
D gene: .
J gene: TRBJ1-3
CDR3 DNA: TGCGCCAGCAGCTCAACCCCAGGCGGCTCTGGAAACACCATATATTTT
CDR3 protein: CASSSTPGGSGNTIYF

clone size: .
V gene: TRBV7-9
D gene: .
J gene: TRBJ2-1
CDR3 DNA: TGTGCCAGCAGCTTAGGAGCGGTTAGCAACAATGAGCAGTTCTTC
CDR3 protein: CASSLGAVSNNEQFF

clone size: .
V gene: TRBV11-1
D gene: TRBD2
J gene: TRBJ2-4
CDR3 DNA: TGTGCCAGCAGCTCCAGACTAGCGGGCGAGTATCTAGCCAAAAACATTCAGTACTTC
CDR3 protein: CASSSRLAGEYLAKNIQYF

clone size: .
V gene: TRBV6-1
D gene: .
J gene: TRBJ1-2
CDR3 DNA: TGTGCCAGCAGTGAAGGGGCCTCTAACTATGGCTACACCTTC
CDR3 protein: CASSEGASNYGYTF

clone size: .
V gene: TRBV6-5
D gene: .
J gene: TRBJ2-7
CDR3 DNA: TGTGCCAGCAGTATAGGCACAGCCTACGAGCAGTACTTC
CDR3 protein: CASSIGTAYEQYF

clone size: few
V gene: TRBV2
D gene: .
J gene: TRBJ1-1
CDR3 DNA: TGTGCCAGCAGCAGTAACGGGGACGAGGCTTTCTTT
CDR3 protein: CASSSNGDEAFF

clone size: .
V gene: TRBV5-1
D gene: .
J gene: TRBJ2-3
CDR3 DNA: TGCGCCAGCAGCCAGCGTGGAGGGACTGTGGCGGATACGCAGTATTTT
CDR3 protein: CASSQRGGTVADTQYF

clone size: .
V gene: TRBV5-6
D gene: .
J gene: TRBJ1-2
CDR3 DNA: TGTGCCAGCAGCTTGGGGACCAAACAGGGATTC
CDR3 protein: CASSLGTKQGF

clone size: .
V gene: TRBV5-1
D gene: .
J gene: TRBJ1-2
CDR3 DNA: TGCGCCAGCAGCTTGTTGGACGCTGGGTACTATGGCTACACCTTC
CDR3 protein: CASSLLDAGYYGYTF

clone size: .
V gene: TRBV7-2
D gene: .
J gene: TRBJ2-7
CDR3 DNA: TGTGCCAGCAGCCTCCAGGGGACCGAGCAGTACTTC
CDR3 protein: CASSLQGTEQYF

clone size: .
V gene: TRBV5-6
D gene: .
J gene: TRBJ1-2
CDR3 DNA: TGTGCCAGCAGCTTGGATGAGGGGAACTATGGCTACACCTTC
CDR3 protein: CASSLDEGNYGYTF

clone size: .
V gene: TRBV2
D gene: TRBD1
J gene: TRBJ1-5
CDR3 DNA: TGTGCCAGCAGTAGGGGGCAGAACCCAAATCAGCCCCAGCATTTT
CDR3 protein: CASSRGQNPNQPQHF

clone size: .
V gene: TRBV6-1
D gene: .
J gene: TRBJ1-5
CDR3 DNA: TGTGCCAGCAGTGAAAACCCGGCTCAGCCCCAGCATTTT
CDR3 protein: CASSENPAQPQHF

clone size: .
V gene: TRBV25-1
D gene: .
J gene: TRBJ1-5
CDR3 DNA: TGTGCCAGCAGTGAAAGTGGGCCGGTCAATCAGCCCCAGCATTTT
CDR3 protein: CASSESGPVNQPQHF

clone size: .
V gene: TRBV7-2
D gene: .
J gene: TRBJ1-6
CDR3 DNA: TGTGCCAGCAGAAAAGGGGGGTGGAATTCACCCCTCCACTTT
CDR3 protein: CASRKGGWNSPLHF

clone size: .
V gene: TRBV28
D gene: TRBD1
J gene: TRBJ2-5
CDR3 DNA: TGTGCCAGCAACCCGGGACAGGGTCGGAGAAAAGAGACCCAGTACTTC
CDR3 protein: CASNPGQGRRKETQYF

clone size: .
V gene: TRBV6-1
D gene: .
J gene: TRBJ2-7
CDR3 DNA: TGTGCCAGCAGTGGCCGAGCGAACGAGCAGTACTTC
CDR3 protein: CASSGRANEQYF

clone size: few
V gene: TRBV5-1
D gene: TRBD1
J gene: TRBJ2-5
CDR3 DNA: TGCGCCAGCAGCTTGGTGTCAGGGGGACAGGAGACCCAGTACTTC
CDR3 protein: CASSLVSGGQETQYF

clone size: .
V gene: TRBV6-5
D gene: .
J gene: TRBJ2-7
CDR3 DNA: TGTGCCAGCAGTTACTCGGGGAGGTCTGCCTACGAGCAGTACTTC
CDR3 protein: CASSYSGRSAYEQYF

clone size: .
V gene: TRBV28
D gene: TRBD1
J gene: TRBJ2-1
CDR3 DNA: TGTGCCAGCAGACCCACAGGGGACAATGAGCAGTTCTTC
CDR3 protein: CASRPTGDNEQFF

clone size: .
V gene: TRBV13
D gene: TRBD1
J gene: TRBJ2-2
CDR3 DNA: TGTGCCAGCAGCTTAGGGGGACAGGGGGAGTCTGAGCTGTTTTTT
CDR3 protein: CASSLGGQGESELFF

clone size: .
V gene: TRBV7-2
D gene: .
J gene: TRBJ1-2
CDR3 DNA: TGTGCCAGCAGCTGGGACGGGCTATACGGCTACACCTTC
CDR3 protein: CASSWDGLYGYTF

clone size: .
V gene: TRBV10-3
D gene: TRBD2
J gene: TRBJ2-5
CDR3 DNA: TGTGCCATCAGCGACCCCGAGACTAGCGGGAGCGTGACCCAGTACTTC
CDR3 protein: CAISDPETSGSVTQYF